This T cell receptor beta chain was observed in a study of shared clonotypes between healthy human individuals (dated by TCRdb to 2018 to 2021). About the full investigation: The cohort comprised a couple of women and three men aged 18 to 49 years. Between about 0.85 and 10 billion PBMCs per donor were obtained by leukapheresis. The study deeply sequenced blood TCR repertoires of about 5 healthy adults to estimate repertoire size and the extent of clonotype sharing between individuals. To increase sequencing depth and limit assay-specific biases, TCR repertoire library preparation and sequencing were carried out by different laboratories using diverse techniques. For each donor, CD4 naive and CD4 memory were each run on three plates, CD8 naive on two plates, and CD8 memory on one plate.

TCR CDR3 regions were amplified from genomic DNA by multiplex PCR using the deep immunoSEQ assay. For each cell subset, the extracted genomic DNA was distributed evenly across all wells of several immunoSEQ 96-well plates, and each plate served as one replicate. For sorted subsets, each replicate PCR was loaded with around 200 ng genomic DNA, equivalent to 25,000 to 35,000 T cell genomes. Purified libraries were measured with a Qubit 3.0 fluorometer, size-checked on a Bioanalyzer 2100, and measured again with the KAPA Library Quantification kit. Every immunoSEQ 96-well plate was sequenced on a separate single-read 150-cycle Illumina NextSeq 550 flow cell. For the original study's pipeline: Because only junctional sequences without quality scores were contained in the immunoSEQ output, filtering matching that applied to full-length reads could not be performed. To assign V/J genes and CDR3, sequences were annotated using PyIR, a Python wrapper for IgBLAST v1.9, with IMGT germline references. Any read was removed if the V/J assignment was weak (E-value above 1e-6), the CDR3 was missing, or the read contained stop codons, out-of-frame junctions, or ambiguous translated residues. V3J clonotypes were defined by identical inferred V gene, J gene, and CDR3 amino acid sequence. To compute the percentage overlap between repertoires, the number of shared unique clonotypes was divided by the size of the smaller repertoire. Richness of each repertoire was evaluated using RTK rarefaction, the Chao1 estimator, and Recon v2.1 estimates of unobserved clonotypes. Generation probabilities for all TCRbeta clonotypes obtained by the gDNA method from several donors were computed using OLGA. TCRdb holds this immuneACCESS table with in-frame rearrangements only. Some clones are missing; in checked studies, unresolved V genes explain under half, and the rest has no known cause. V, J and clone size reflect that table, while D and trimming were determined from the DNA. The sample table records about 1 million clones; about 75% of these occur just once. Of the sample, approximately 1.5% falls within the top ten clones.

On the study overall, not on this receptor specifically: Clonotypes shared by all four sorted-subset donors showed higher generation probabilities than non-shared clonotypes. Because the study included only a small number of donors, the genetic and exposure-history diversity represented was limited. Sharing across several donors was observed for around 5% of naive CD4, about 3.2% of naive CD8, about 2.3% of memory CD4, and about 0.39% of memory CD8 clonotypes. Even with the large sequencing depth, rarefaction of the sorted-subset datasets indicated that sequencing was incomplete. Based on pairwise subsampling, the degree of clonotype sharing among donors was expected to be affected by sequencing depth. Sampling was limited to blood, and TCR repertoires in tissue likely differ from TCR repertoires in blood. Naive subsets generally had larger estimated clonotype richness than memory subsets.

A distance of 33 bases separates the germline ends of V and J, which lose 4 bases and 3 bases respectively. The CDR3 spans 22 residues, from the cysteine through the phenylalanine. CDR3 DNA is the only sequence kept; it has 66 bases, read in frame from the first base. The germline V gene (reference sequence) yields LNHNV for CDR1 and YYDKDF for CDR2. The donors were healthy, HIV-negative adults who had no recently reported acute infections or vaccinations. Every donor was a Caucasian adult living in Nashville, Tennessee, USA. CD4+ T cells were enriched by magnetic negative selection, after which naive cells were positively selected on CD45RA and the negative fraction was taken as the memory subset. After blood collection by leukapheresis, PBMCs were isolated using Ficoll-Histopaque density gradient centrifugation and then cryopreserved in the vapor phase of liquid nitrogen. Purity and quantity of every magnetically sorted T cell population were checked by analytical flow cytometry. From each sorted fraction, genomic DNA was isolated and quantified by UV absorbance on a Nanodrop 2000c.

This clone was picked up one time. Its antigen specificity is not known. Nothing much larger sits one base from this clone, and base qualities are not available. Rearrangement joined TRBV15 to TRBJ2-2; the D gene is perhaps TRBD1 or TRBD2, as each covers 12 bases. The specimen sequenced was memory CD4+ T cells sorted from blood. The label giving this sample's cell subset or site can be read as: CD45RA-negative fraction. This TCR was recovered from a young man in good health. The DNA sequence is TGTGCCACCAGCACCGGGACAGGGGGCTGGCTAGCGGGAGGGCCGTACACCGGGGAGCTGTTTTTT. This is translated as CATSTGTGGWLAGGPYTGELFF. The reference TRBV15 and TRBJ2-2 proteins fill in what lies around the CDR3, so the full variable domain reads DAMVIQNPRYQVTQFGKPVTLSCSQTLNHNVMYWYQQKSSQAPKLLFHYYDKDFNNEADTPDNFQSRRPNTSFCFLDIRSPGLGDTAMYLCATSTGTGGWLAGGPYTGELFFGEGSRLTVL.